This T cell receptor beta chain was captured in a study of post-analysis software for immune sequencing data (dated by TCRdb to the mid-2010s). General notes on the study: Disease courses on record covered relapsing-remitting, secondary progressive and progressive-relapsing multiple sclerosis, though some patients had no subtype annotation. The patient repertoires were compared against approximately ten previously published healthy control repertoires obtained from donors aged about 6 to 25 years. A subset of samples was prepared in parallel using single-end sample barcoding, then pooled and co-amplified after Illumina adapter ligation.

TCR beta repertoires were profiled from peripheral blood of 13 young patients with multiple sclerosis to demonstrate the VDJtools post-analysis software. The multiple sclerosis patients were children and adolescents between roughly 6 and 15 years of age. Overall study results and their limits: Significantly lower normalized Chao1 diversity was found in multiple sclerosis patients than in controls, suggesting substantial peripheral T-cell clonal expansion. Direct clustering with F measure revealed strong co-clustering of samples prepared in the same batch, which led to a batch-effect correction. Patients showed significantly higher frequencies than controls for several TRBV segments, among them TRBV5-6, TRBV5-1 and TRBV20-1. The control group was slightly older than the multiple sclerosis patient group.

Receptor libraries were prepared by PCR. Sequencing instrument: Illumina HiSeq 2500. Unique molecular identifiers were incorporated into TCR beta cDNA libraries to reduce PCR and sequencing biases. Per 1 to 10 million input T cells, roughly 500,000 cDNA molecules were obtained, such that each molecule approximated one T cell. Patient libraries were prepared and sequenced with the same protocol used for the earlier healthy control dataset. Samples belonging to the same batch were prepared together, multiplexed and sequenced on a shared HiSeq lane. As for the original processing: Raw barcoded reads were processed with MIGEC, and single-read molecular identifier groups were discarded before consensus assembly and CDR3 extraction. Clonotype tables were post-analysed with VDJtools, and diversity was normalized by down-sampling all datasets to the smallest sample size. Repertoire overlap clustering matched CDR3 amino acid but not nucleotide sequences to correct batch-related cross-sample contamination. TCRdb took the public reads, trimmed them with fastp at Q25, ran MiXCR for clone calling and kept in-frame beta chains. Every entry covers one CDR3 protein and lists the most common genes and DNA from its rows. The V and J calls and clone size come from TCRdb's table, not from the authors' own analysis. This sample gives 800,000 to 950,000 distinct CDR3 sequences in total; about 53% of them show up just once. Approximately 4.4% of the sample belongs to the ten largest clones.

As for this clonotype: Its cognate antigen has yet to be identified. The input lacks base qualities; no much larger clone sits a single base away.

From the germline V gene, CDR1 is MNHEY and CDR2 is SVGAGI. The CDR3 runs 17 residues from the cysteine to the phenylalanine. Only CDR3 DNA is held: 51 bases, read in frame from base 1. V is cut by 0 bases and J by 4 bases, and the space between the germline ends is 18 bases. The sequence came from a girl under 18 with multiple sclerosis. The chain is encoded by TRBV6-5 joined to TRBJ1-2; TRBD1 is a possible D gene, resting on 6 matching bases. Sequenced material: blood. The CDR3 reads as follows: CASSYSLTGSRGYGYTF. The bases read TGTGCCAGCAGTTACTCGCTTACAGGGTCCCGAGGCTATGGCTACACCTTC.